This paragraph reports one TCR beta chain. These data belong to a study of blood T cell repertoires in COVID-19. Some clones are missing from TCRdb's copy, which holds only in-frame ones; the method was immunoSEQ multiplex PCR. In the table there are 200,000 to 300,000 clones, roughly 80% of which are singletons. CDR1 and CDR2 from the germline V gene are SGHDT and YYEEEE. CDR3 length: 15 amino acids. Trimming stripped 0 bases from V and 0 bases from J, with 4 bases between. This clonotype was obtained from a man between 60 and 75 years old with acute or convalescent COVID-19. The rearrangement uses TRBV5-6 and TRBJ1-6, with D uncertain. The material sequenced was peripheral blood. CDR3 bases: TGTGCCAGCAGCTTGGGGAGCTCCTATAATTCACCCCTCCACTTT. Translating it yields CASSLGSSYNSPLHF.